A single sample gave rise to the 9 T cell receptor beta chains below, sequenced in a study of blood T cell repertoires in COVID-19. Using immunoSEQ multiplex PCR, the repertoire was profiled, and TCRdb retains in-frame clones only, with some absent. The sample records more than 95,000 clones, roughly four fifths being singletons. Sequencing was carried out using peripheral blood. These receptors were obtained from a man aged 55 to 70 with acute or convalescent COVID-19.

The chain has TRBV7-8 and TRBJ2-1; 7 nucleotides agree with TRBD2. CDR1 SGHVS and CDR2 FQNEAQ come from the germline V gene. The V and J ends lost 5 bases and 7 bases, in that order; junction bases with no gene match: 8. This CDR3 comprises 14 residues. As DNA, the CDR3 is TGTGCCAGCAGCCCCAGGTGGGGGGGTAATGAGCAGTTCTTC. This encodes CASSPRWGGNEQFF.

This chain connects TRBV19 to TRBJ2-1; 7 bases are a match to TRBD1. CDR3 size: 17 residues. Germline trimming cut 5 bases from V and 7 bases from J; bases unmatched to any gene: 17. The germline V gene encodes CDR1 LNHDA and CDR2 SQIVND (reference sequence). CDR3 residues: CASSPGTANTVQNEQFF. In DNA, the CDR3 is TGTGCCAGTAGTCCCGGGACAGCTAATACCGTACAAAATGAGCAGTTCTTC.

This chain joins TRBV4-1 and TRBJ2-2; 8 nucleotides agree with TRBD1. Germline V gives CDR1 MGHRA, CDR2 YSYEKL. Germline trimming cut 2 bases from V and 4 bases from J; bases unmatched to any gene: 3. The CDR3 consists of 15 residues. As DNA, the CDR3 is TGCGCCAGCAGCCAAAACAGGGGGGCCACCGGGGAGCTGTTTTTT. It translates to CASSQNRGATGELFF.

This CDR3 is CASSLVEGLHGYTF. The CDR3 DNA sequence: TGTGCCAGCAGCTTAGTAGAGGGTTTGCATGGCTACACCTTC. The rearrangement joins TRBV7-9 to TRBJ1-2; D is uncertain. The germline CDR1 and CDR2 sequences are SEHNR and FQNEAQ (reference sequence). This CDR3 has 14 residues. Trimming left V 1 base short and J 6 bases short, with 12 bases between.

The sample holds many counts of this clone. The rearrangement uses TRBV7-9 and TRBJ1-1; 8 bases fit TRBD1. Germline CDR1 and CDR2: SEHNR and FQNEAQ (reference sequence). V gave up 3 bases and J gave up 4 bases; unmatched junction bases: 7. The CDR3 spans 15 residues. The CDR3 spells CASSLNRGIITEAFF. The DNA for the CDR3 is TGTGCCAGCAGCTTGAACAGGGGGATAATCACTGAAGCTTTCTTT.

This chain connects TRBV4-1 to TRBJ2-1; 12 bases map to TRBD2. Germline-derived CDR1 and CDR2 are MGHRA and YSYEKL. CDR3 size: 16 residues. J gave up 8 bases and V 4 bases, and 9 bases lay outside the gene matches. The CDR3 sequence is CASSPQLAGGNDEQFF. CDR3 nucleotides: TGCGCCAGCAGCCCCCAACTAGCGGGGGGTAACGATGAGCAGTTCTTC.

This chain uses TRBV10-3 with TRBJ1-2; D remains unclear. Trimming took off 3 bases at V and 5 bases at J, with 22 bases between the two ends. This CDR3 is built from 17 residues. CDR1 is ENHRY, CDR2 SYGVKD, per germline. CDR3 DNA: TGTGCCATCAGTGATCCTGACCGGGCCCCCGCGGGATATGGCTACACCTTC. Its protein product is CAISDPDRAPAGYGYTF.

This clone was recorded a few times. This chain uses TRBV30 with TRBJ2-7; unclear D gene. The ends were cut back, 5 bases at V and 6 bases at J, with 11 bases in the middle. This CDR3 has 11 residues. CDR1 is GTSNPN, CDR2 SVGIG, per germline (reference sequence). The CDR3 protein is CAWGNSREQYF. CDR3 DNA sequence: TGTGCCTGGGGGAATAGCCGCGAGCAGTACTTC. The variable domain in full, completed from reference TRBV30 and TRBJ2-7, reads SQTIHQWPATLVQPVGSPLSLECTVEGTSNPNLYWYRQAAGRGLQLLFYSVGIGQISSEVPQNLSASRPQDRQFILSSKKLLLSDSGFYLCAWGNSREQYFGPGTRLTVT.

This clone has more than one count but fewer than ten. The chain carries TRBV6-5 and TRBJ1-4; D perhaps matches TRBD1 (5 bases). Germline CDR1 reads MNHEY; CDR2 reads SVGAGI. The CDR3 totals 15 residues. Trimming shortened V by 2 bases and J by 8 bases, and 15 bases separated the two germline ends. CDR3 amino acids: CASSYGARAGEKLFF. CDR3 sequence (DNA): TGTGCCAGCAGTTACGGGGCCAGGGCAGGAGAAAAACTGTTTTTT.